This T cell receptor beta chain emerged from a study of blood T cell repertoires in COVID-19. Across the study: Sample material is recorded as cDNA or gDNA derived from T cells, B-cell-depleted T cells, or PBMCs.

In the original processing: The authors estimated nucleated cell counts from reference gene primer amplification. Using immunoSEQ multiplex PCR, the repertoire was profiled, and TCRdb retains in-frame clones only, with some absent. V and J calls and clone size are given by that table; D and trimming were obtained from the DNA. The data show fewer than 35,000 clones, 88% seen once. By share, this clone ranks as medium-sized. CDR3 size: 14 residues. The V end lost 1 base, the J end lost 4 bases, and 10 bases lay between the germline ends. Germline CDR1 is SGHVS and CDR2 is FQNEAQ. The sample was peripheral blood. This TCR was recovered from a woman between 45 and 60 years old with active COVID-19. The J gene is TRBJ1-2, the V gene TRBV7-8; TRBD1 is a possible D gene (5 bases). CDR3 sequence: CASSLETGGYGYTF. CDR3 bases: TGTGCCAGCAGCTTAGAGACCGGGGGCTATGGCTACACCTTC.